These 19 T cell receptor beta chains came from one sample sequenced in a study of cytomegalovirus exposure and HLA in healthy donors (dated by TCRdb to 2016 to 2017). Receptors were amplified or captured by the immunoSEQ multiplex PCR assay. A mixture of 60 forward primers for TCR Vbeta segments and 13 reverse primers for TCR Jbeta segments was used in the multiplex PCR. TCRdb took over this immuneACCESS table, retaining in-frame rearrangements with V and J assigned. Such tables are incomplete; in checked studies, under half of the missing clones stem from an unresolved V gene, and the remainder is unexplained. The sample table holds some 120,000 clones, of which over 65% were seen once. About 1.3% of the sample lies in the top ten. The sequencing input was PBMCs. Receptors were obtained from a man aged 50 or older in good health and CMV-seronegative.

The DNA for the CDR3 is TGTGCCAGCAGCTTATGGCAGGGAAACTACAATGAGCAGTTCTTC. Amino acids: CASSLWQGNYNEQFF. The V and J genes are TRBV11-2 and TRBJ2-1, with D possibly matching TRBD1 (5 bases). The V end was cut by 2 bases, the J end by 3 bases, with 11 bases between. Germline V gene sequence: CDR1 SGHAT, CDR2 FQNNGV. The CDR3 covers 15 residues.

This clone has only a few counts. This chain links TRBV7-3 with TRBJ2-1, with D unresolved. Germline values: CDR1 SGHTA, CDR2 FQGTGA. V lost 2 bases and J 0 bases, leaving 11 bases between the germline ends. The CDR3 is 16 residues long. The DNA of the CDR3 is TGTGCCAGCAGCTTAGTAGGCGGTAGCTCCTACAATGAGCAGTTCTTC. It yields the protein CASSLVGGSSYNEQFF.

Of note for this clone: Other nucleotide sequences from this sample produce the same CDR3. The J gene is TRBJ2-7, the V gene TRBV7-2; the match to TRBD2 covers 7 bases. The CDR3 is 14 amino acids. Trimming cost V 3 bases and J 1 base; bases outside gene matches: 3. Germline lookup yields CDR1 SGHTA and CDR2 FQGNSA. CDR3 sequence (DNA): TGTGCCAGCAGCTTGGGAGCGGGATCCTACGAGCAGTACTTC. The encoded protein is CASSLGAGSYEQYF.

The chain uses TRBV7-3 and TRBJ2-1, with 9 bases aligning to TRBD2. V lost 4 bases and J lost 3; bases outside the gene matches: 7. The CDR3 is 16 amino acids. Germline loops: CDR1 SGHTA, CDR2 FQGTGA. CDR3 bases: TGTGCCAGCAGCTGGGGTAGCGGGAGTAACTACAATGAGCAGTTCTTC. It translates to CASSWGSGSNYNEQFF.

The J gene is TRBJ2-1, the V gene TRBV19; tentative D call: TRBD2 (5 bases). The CDR3 is 14 residues long. Deletions cut 4 bases from V and 5 bases from J, with 12 bases between. Germline V gene data show CDR1 as LNHDA and CDR2 as SQIVND (reference sequence). Here the CDR3 DNA reads TGTGCCAGTAGTAAGCAGCGGTCCAACAATGAGCAGTTCTTC. Amino acid sequence: CASSKQRSNNEQFF.

The chain uses TRBV29-1 and TRBJ2-7; D gene unclear. CDR1 is SQVTM, CDR2 ANQGSEA, per germline. The length of the CDR3 is 11 residues. Trimming took off 7 bases at V and 9 bases at J, with 16 bases between the two ends. CDR3 nucleotides: TGCAGCGCAGGTTGGAAAGTCGGGCAGTACTTC. This codes for CSAGWKVGQYF.

This clone turned up a few times. The V gene is TRBV5-5, the J gene TRBJ2-2; TRBD1 is a possible D gene (6 bases). V was cut by 1 base and J by 2 bases, with 15 bases left in between. The CDR3 covers 17 residues. Per the germline V gene, CDR1 is SGHKS and CDR2 is YYEKEE (reference sequence). The CDR3 DNA reads TGTGCCAGCAGCTTGCTAGTGTCAGGGGCTAACACCGGGGAGCTGTTTTTT. Protein product: CASSLLVSGANTGELFF. Using reference TRBV5-5 and TRBJ2-2 for the parts outside the CDR3, the full variable domain is DAGVTQSPTHLIKTRGQQVTLRCSPISGHKSVSWYQQVLGQGPQFIFQYYEKEERGRGNFPDRFSARQFPNYSSELNVNALLLGDSALYLCASSLLVSGANTGELFFGEGSRLTVL.

This chain links TRBV12-1 with TRBJ2-7; the D call in the table, TRBD2, was not verified against the DNA. TRBV12-1 is reported as a pseudogene. The CDR3 length is 18 residues. This CDR3 is CASSFDGLAGGGGYEQYF. Written as DNA, the CDR3 is TGTGCCAGCAGCTTCGATGGACTAGCGGGAGGGGGGGGCTACGAGCAGTACTTC.

This chain links TRBV10-2 with TRBJ2-7, with D possibly being TRBD1 (5 bases). Germline V gives CDR1 WSHSY, CDR2 SAAADI. CDR3 size: 14 residues. V dropped 4 bases and J dropped 5 bases, with 15 bases sitting between them. This chain's CDR3 is CASSAPGQGNEQYF. As DNA, the CDR3 is TGCGCCAGCAGTGCCCCAGGGCAGGGAAACGAGCAGTACTTC.

The genes are TRBV21-1 and TRBJ2-7; TRBD2, the table's D call, was not compared with the DNA. TRBV21-1 represents a pseudogene. The CDR3 runs 17 residues. The CDR3 sequence is CASSKTGGTSGGDEQYF. The CDR3 coding sequence is TGTGCCAGCAGCAAAACCGGGGGGACTAGCGGGGGAGACGAGCAGTACTTC.

The V gene is TRBV2, the J gene TRBJ2-1, with TRBD2 identical over 13 bases. The germline V gene encodes CDR1 SNHLY and CDR2 FYNNEI. Germline trimming cut 2 bases from V and 8 bases from J; bases unmatched to any gene: 15. The length of the CDR3 is 19 residues. The CDR3 reads CASSEPSGRGLAGEYEQFF. CDR3 nucleotide sequence: TGTGCCAGCAGTGAACCATCGGGCCGAGGACTAGCGGGAGAATATGAGCAGTTCTTC.

This clone was recorded a few times. The J gene is TRBJ1-1, the V gene TRBV6-5; D perhaps matches TRBD1 (5 bases). In germline, CDR1 is MNHEY, CDR2 SVGAGI. The CDR3 totals 15 residues. Trimming pared 4 bases from V and 1 base from J, leaving 13 bases between. CDR3 coding DNA: TGTGCCAGCAGTTCCCGGACAAGGCGGAACACTGAAGCTTTCTTT. Amino acids: CASSSRTRRNTEAFF.

This chain uses TRBV19 with TRBJ2-2; 10 bases fit TRBD2. Germline V lookup: CDR1 LNHDA, CDR2 SQIVND (reference sequence). The CDR3 is 14 residues long. The V and J ends lost 6 bases and 4 bases, in that order; junction bases with no gene match: 2. In DNA, the CDR3 is TGTGCCAGTAGATTAGCGGGAGGCACCGGGGAGCTGTTTTTT. Residues: CASRLAGGTGELFF.

This clone has only one observation. The chain carries TRBV19 and TRBJ2-1, with 11 bases aligning to TRBD2. Trimming took 3 bases from V and 0 from J; bases not matched to a gene: 13. Germline CDR1 reads LNHDA; CDR2 reads SQIVND (reference sequence). This CDR3 comprises 20 residues. The CDR3 DNA sequence: TGTGCCAGTAGTATCCGGCGGGCTAGCGGGAGGCGGAGCTCCTACAATGAGCAGTTCTTC. This gives the protein CASSIRRASGRRSSYNEQFF.

V and J are TRBV5-1 and TRBJ1-1; 9 bases are shared with TRBD1. Germline CDR1 SGHRS, CDR2 YFSETQ. The CDR3 consists of 14 residues. The ends lost 4 bases at V and 5 bases at J; junction bases unmatched: 6. In nucleotides, the CDR3 is TGCGCCAGCAGCCCAGGACAGGGGTGGACTGAAGCTTTCTTT. Amino acid sequence: CASSPGQGWTEAFF.

The rearrangement joins TRBV4-1 to TRBJ2-5; a possible D gene is TRBD1 (5 bases). The CDR3 consists of 13 residues. V dropped 4 bases and J dropped 5 bases, with 11 bases sitting between them. Per germline, CDR1 MGHRA and CDR2 YSYEKL. CDR3 sequence (DNA): TGCGCCAGCAGCCGTTGGCAGGGCGAGACCCAGTACTTC. Translating it yields CASSRWQGETQYF.

V usage is TRBV2 and J usage is TRBJ2-1; 7 bases fit TRBD2. V lost 3 bases to trimming and J lost 6 bases; unmatched junction nucleotides: 5. Germline V gene data show CDR1 as SNHLY and CDR2 as FYNNEI. The CDR3 length is 14 residues. CDR3 sequence reads: CASSEGGSTNEQFF. The CDR3 bases are TGTGCCAGCAGTGAGGGGGGGAGTACCAATGAGCAGTTCTTC.

The V and J genes are TRBV27 and TRBJ2-7; 8 bases map to TRBD2. Germline lookup yields CDR1 MNHEY and CDR2 SMNVEV (reference sequence). The CDR3 runs to 14 residues. The junction had 5 bases not matched to a gene; V was cut back by 5 bases and J by 2 bases. This chain's CDR3 is CASSRTSGTYEQYF. Written as DNA, the CDR3 is TGTGCCAGCAGTCGCACTAGCGGTACCTACGAGCAGTACTTC.

The chain employs TRBV11-2 and TRBJ2-7, with D possibly TRBD1 on 6 matching bases. There are 13 residues in the CDR3. Germline V CDR1 and CDR2: SGHAT, FQNNGV. V was cut by 5 bases and J by 7 bases, with 15 bases left in between. The CDR3 sequence: CASSQGTPGEQYF. For the CDR3, the DNA is TGTGCCAGCAGCCAGGGGACGCCGGGAGAGCAGTACTTC.